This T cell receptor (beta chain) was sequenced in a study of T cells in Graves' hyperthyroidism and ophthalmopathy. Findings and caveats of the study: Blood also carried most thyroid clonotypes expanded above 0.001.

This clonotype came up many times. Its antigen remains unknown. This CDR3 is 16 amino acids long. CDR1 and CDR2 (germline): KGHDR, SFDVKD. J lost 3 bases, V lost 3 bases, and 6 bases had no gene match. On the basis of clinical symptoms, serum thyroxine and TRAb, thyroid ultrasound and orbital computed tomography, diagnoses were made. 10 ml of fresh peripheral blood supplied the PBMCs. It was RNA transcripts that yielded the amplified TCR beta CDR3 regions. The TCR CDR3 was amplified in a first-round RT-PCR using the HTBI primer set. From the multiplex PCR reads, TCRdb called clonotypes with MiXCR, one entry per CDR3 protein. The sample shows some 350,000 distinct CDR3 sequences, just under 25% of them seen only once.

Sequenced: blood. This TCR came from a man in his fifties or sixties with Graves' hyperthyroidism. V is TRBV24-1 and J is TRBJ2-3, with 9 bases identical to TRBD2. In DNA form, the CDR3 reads TGTGCCACCAGTGATCCCGTAGCGGGAGATACAGATACGCAGTATTTT. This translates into CATSDPVAGDTDTQYF.